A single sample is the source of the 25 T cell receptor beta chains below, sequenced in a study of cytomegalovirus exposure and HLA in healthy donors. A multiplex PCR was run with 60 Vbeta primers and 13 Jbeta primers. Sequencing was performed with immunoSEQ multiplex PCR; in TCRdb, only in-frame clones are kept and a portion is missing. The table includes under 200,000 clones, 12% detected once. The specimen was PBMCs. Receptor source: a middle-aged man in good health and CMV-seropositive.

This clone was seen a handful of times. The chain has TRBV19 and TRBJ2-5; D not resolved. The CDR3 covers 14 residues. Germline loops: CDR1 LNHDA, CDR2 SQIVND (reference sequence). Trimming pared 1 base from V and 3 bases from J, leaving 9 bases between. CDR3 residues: CASSIGALEETQYF. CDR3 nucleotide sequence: TGTGCCAGTAGTATAGGGGCGTTAGAAGAGACCCAGTACTTC.

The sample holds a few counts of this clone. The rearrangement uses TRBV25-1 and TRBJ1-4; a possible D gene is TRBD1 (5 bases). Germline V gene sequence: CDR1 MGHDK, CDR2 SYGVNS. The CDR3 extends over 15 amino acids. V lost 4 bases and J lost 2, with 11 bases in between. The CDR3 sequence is CASSAMGGTNEKLFF. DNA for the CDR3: TGTGCCAGCAGTGCAATGGGGGGTACTAATGAAAAACTGTTTTTT.

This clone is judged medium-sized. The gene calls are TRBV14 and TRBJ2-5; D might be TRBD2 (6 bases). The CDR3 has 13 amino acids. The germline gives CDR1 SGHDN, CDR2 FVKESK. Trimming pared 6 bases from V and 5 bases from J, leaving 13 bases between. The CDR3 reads CASRLEGGETQYF. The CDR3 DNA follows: TGTGCCAGCAGACTGGAGGGCGGGGAGACCCAGTACTTC.

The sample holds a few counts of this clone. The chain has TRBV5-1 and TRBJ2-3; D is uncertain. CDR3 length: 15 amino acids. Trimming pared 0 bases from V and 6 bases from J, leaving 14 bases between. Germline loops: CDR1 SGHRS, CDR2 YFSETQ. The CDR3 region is CASSLGRPRRDTQYF. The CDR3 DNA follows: TGCGCCAGCAGCTTGGGTAGACCGCGGCGGGATACGCAGTATTTT.

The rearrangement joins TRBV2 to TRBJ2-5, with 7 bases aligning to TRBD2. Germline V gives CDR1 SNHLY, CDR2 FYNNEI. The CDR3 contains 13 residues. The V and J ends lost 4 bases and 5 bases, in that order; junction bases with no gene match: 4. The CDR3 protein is CASSGDGGETQYF. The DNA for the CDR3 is TGTGCCAGCAGTGGTGACGGGGGGGAGACCCAGTACTTC.

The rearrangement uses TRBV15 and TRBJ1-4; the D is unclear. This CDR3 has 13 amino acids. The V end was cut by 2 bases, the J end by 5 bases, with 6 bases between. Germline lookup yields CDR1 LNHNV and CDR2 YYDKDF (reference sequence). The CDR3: CATSRSVNEKLFF. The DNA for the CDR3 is TGTGCCACCAGCAGATCGGTGAATGAAAAACTGTTTTTT.

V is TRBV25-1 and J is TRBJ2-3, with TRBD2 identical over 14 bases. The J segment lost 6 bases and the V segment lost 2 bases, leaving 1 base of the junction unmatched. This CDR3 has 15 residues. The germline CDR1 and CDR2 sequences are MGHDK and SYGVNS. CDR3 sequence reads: CASSERLAGGDTQYF. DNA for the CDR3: TGTGCCAGCAGTGAACGACTAGCGGGGGGGGATACGCAGTATTTT.

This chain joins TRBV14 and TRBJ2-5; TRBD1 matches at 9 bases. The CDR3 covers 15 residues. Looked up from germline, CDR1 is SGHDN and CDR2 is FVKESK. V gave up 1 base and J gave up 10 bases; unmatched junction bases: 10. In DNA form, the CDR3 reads TGTGCCAGCAGCCAAGCTTTGGGACAGGGAGTGATCCAGTACTTC. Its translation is CASSQALGQGVIQYF. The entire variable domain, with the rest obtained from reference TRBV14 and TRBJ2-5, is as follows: EAGVTQFPSHSVIEKGQTVTLRCDPISGHDNLYWYRRVMGKEIKFLLHFVKESKQDESGMPNNRFLAERTGGTYSTLKVQPAELEDSGVYFCASSQALGQGVIQYFGPGTRLLVL.

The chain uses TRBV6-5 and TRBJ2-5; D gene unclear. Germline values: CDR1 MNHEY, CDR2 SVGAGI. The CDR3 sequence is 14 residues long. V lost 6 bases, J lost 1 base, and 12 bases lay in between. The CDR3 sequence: CASSKQSTQETQYF. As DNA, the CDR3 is TGTGCCAGCAGCAAACAGAGTACCCAAGAGACCCAGTACTTC.

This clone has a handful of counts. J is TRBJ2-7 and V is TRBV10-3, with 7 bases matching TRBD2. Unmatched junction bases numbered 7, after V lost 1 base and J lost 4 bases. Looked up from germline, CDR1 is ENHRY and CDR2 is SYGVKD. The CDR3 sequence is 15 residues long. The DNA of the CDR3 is TGTGCCATCAGTGAGTTCGGGTCTAGCGGTTACGAGCAGTACGTC. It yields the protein CAISEFGSSGYEQYV.

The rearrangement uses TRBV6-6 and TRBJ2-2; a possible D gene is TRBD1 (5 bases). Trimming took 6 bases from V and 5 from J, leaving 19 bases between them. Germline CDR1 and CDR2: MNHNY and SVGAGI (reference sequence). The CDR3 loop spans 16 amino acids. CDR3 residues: CASRYPLGQGTGELFF. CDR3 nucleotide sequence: TGTGCCAGCAGATACCCCCTCGGGCAGGGAACCGGGGAGCTGTTTTTT.

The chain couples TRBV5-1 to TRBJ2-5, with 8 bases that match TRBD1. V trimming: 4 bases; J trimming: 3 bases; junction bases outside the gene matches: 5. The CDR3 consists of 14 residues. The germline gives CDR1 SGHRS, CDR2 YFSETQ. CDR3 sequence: CASSGPGGEETQYF. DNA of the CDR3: TGCGCCAGCAGCGGCCCAGGGGGCGAAGAGACCCAGTACTTC.

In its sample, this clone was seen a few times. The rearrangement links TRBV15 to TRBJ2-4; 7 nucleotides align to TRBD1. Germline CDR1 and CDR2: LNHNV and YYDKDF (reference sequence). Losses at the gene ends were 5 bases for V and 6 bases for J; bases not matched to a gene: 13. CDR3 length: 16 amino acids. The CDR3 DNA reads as TGTGCCACCAGCCCCAGGCCCGGGACAGACCTAAACATTCAGTACTTC. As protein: CATSPRPGTDLNIQYF.

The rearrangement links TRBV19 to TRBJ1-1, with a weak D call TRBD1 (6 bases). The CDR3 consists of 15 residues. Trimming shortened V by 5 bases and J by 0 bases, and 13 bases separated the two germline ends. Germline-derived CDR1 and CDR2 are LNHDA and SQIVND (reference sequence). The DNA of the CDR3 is TGTGCCAGTAGTTTAGGCCCAGGGGTGAACACTGAAGCTTTCTTT. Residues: CASSLGPGVNTEAFF.

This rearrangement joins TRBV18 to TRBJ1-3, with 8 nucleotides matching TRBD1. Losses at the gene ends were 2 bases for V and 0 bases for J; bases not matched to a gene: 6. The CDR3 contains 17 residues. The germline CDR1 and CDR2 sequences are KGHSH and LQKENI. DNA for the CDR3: TGTGCCAGCTCACCAGTGAGGGACAGGCTCTCTGGAAACACCATATATTTT. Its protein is CASSPVRDRLSGNTIYF.

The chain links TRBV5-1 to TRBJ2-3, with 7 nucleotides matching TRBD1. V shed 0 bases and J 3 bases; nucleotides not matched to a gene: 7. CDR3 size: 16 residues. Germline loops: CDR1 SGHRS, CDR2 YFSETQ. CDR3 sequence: CASSLEGAQSTDTQYF. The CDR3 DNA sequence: TGCGCCAGCAGCTTGGAGGGGGCGCAGAGTACAGATACGCAGTATTTT.

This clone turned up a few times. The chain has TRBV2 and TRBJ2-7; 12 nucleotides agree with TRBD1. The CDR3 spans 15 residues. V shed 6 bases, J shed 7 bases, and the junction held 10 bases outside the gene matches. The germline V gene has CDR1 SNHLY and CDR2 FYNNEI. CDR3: CASRRPGQGAGEQYF. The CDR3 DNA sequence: TGTGCCAGCAGGAGACCGGGACAGGGGGCCGGTGAGCAGTACTTC.

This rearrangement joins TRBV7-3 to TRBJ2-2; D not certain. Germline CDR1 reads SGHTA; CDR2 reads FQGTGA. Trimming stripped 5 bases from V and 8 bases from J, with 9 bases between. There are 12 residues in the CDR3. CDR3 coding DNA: TGTGCCAGCAGCATCCAAATGGGGGAGCTGTTTTTT. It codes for CASSIQMGELFF. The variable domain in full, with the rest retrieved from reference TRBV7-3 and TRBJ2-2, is GAGVSQTPSNKVTEKGKYVELRCDPISGHTALYWYRQSLGQGPEFLIYFQGTGAADDSGLPNDRFFAVRPEGSVSTLKIQRTERGDSAVYLCASSIQMGELFFGEGSRLTVL.

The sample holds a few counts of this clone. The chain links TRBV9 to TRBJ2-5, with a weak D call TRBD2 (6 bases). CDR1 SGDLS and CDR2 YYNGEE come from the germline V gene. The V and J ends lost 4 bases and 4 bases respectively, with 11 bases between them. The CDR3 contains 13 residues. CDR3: CASSRTIPETQYF. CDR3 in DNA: TGTGCCAGCAGCCGGACTATTCCAGAGACCCAGTACTTC.

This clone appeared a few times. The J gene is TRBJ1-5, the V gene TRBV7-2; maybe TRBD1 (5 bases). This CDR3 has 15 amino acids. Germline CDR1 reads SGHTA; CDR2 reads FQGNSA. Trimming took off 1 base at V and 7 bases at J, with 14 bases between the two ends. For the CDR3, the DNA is TGTGCCAGCAGCTTAGTAGGGGCTCGTGGCCAGCCCCAGCATTTT. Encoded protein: CASSLVGARGQPQHF.

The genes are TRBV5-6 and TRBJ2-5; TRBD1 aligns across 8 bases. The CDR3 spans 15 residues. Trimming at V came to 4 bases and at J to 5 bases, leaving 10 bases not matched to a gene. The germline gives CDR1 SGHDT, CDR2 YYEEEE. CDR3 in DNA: TGTGCCAGCAGCGGACGACAGGGGAGGCGGGAGACCCAGTACTTC. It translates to CASSGRQGRRETQYF.

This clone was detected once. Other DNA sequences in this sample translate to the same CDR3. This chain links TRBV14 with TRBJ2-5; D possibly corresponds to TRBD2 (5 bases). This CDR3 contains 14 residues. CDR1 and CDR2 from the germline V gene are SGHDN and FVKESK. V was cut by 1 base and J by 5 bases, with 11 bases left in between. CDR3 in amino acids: CASSQGVSAETQYF. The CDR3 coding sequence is TGTGCCAGCAGCCAAGGGGTTAGCGCGGAGACCCAGTACTTC.

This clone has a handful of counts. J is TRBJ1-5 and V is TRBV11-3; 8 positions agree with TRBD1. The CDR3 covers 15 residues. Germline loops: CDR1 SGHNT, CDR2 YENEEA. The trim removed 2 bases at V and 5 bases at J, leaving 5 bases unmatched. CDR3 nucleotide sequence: TGTGCCAGCAGCTTAACAGGGGGTCGCGATCAGCCCCAGCATTTT. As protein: CASSLTGGRDQPQHF.

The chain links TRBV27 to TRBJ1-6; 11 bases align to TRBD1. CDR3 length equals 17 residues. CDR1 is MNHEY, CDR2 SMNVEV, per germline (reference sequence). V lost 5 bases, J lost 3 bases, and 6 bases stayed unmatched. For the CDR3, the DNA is TGTGCCAGCAGTCAAGGGACAGGGGGTTTCTATAATTCACCCCTCCACTTT. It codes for CASSQGTGGFYNSPLHF.

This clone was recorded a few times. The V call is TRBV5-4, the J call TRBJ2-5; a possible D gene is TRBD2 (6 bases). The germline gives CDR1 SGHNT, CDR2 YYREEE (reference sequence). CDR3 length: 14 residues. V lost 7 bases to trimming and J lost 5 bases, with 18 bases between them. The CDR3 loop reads CASFRPGGDETQYF. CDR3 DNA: TGTGCCAGCTTCCGCCCAGGCGGGGACGAGACCCAGTACTTC. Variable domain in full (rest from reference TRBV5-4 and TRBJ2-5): ETGVTQSPTHLIKTRGQQVTLRCSSQSGHNTVSWYQQALGQGPQFIFQYYREEENGRGNFPPRFSGLQFPNYSSELNVNALELDDSALYLCASFRPGGDETQYFGPGTRLLVL.